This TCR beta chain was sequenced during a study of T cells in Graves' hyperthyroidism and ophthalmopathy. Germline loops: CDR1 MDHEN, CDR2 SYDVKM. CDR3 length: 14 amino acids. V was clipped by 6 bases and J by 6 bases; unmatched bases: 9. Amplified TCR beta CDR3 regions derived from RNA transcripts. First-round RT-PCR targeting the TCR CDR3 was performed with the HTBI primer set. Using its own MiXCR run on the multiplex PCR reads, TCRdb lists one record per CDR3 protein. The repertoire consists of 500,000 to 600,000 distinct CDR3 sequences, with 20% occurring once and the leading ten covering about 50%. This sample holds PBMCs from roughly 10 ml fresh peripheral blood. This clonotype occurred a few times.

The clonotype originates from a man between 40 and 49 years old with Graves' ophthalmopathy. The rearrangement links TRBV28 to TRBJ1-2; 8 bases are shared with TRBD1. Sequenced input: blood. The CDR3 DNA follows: TGTGCCAGCAGGAGCCAGGACAGGGCAAATGGCTACACCTTC. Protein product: CASRSQDRANGYTF.